This T cell receptor beta chain is drawn from a study of T cell repertoires in cytomegalovirus infection. Overall study context: Both CMV infection and a matching HLA type were indicated by public TCR beta signatures.

The CDR3 spans 16 residues. CDR1 is SGHTA and CDR2 is FQGNSA in the germline V gene. The V gene lost 3 bases and the J gene lost 1 base, with 13 bases spanning the gap. Each CDR3 protein is one row after TCRdb ran MiXCR on the reads. This sample has about 320,000 distinct CDR3 sequences, with over 7.5% found just once. The sample holds many counts of this clonotype. The antigen is not known. Study results and limitations: Summed frequency of public TCR beta families distinguished CMV carriers with the relevant HLA. HLA-C-restricted, CMV-specific TCR beta clonotypes were dominant ex vivo.

This receptor was taken from a human donor in good health (CMV status not recorded). Some clones in this sample may be carry-over from other donors' samples. This chain uses TRBV7-2 with TRBJ1-5; no firm D call. The source material was PBMCs. CDR3 sequence: CASSLQDGRSNQPQHF. The CDR3 bases are TGTGCCAGCAGCTTGCAGGACGGCCGAAGCAATCAGCCCCAGCATTTT.